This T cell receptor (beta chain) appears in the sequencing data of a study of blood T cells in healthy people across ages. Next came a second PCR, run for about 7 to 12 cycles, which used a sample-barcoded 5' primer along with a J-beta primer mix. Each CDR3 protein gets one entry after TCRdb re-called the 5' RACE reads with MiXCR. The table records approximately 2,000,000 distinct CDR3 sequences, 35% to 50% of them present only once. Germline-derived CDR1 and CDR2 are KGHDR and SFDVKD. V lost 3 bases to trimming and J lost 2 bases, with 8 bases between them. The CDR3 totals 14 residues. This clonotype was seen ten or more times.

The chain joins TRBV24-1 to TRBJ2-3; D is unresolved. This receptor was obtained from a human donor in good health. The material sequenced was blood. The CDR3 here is CATSDTLTTDTQYF. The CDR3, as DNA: TGTGCCACCAGTGATACTCTGACCACAGATACGCAGTATTTT.